This TCR beta chain was sequenced in a study of cytomegalovirus exposure and HLA in healthy donors. Clones were read by immunoSEQ multiplex PCR, and TCRdb kept only the in-frame ones, dropping some. Found here are about 130,000 clones, 89% of them singletons; the top ten hold less than 1.5%. V was clipped by 5 bases and J by 7 bases; unmatched bases: 6. CDR1 is SEHNR, CDR2 FQNEAQ, per germline (reference sequence). The CDR3 spans 15 residues. This chain connects TRBV7-9 to TRBJ1-6, with 9 bases identical to TRBD1. The sequence came from a woman aged 18-29 years in good health and CMV-seronegative. Material for sequencing was PBMCs. CDR3 in amino acids: CASSAYRGRNSPLHF. In DNA form, the CDR3 reads TGTGCCAGCAGCGCCTACAGGGGGCGGAATTCACCCCTCCACTTT.